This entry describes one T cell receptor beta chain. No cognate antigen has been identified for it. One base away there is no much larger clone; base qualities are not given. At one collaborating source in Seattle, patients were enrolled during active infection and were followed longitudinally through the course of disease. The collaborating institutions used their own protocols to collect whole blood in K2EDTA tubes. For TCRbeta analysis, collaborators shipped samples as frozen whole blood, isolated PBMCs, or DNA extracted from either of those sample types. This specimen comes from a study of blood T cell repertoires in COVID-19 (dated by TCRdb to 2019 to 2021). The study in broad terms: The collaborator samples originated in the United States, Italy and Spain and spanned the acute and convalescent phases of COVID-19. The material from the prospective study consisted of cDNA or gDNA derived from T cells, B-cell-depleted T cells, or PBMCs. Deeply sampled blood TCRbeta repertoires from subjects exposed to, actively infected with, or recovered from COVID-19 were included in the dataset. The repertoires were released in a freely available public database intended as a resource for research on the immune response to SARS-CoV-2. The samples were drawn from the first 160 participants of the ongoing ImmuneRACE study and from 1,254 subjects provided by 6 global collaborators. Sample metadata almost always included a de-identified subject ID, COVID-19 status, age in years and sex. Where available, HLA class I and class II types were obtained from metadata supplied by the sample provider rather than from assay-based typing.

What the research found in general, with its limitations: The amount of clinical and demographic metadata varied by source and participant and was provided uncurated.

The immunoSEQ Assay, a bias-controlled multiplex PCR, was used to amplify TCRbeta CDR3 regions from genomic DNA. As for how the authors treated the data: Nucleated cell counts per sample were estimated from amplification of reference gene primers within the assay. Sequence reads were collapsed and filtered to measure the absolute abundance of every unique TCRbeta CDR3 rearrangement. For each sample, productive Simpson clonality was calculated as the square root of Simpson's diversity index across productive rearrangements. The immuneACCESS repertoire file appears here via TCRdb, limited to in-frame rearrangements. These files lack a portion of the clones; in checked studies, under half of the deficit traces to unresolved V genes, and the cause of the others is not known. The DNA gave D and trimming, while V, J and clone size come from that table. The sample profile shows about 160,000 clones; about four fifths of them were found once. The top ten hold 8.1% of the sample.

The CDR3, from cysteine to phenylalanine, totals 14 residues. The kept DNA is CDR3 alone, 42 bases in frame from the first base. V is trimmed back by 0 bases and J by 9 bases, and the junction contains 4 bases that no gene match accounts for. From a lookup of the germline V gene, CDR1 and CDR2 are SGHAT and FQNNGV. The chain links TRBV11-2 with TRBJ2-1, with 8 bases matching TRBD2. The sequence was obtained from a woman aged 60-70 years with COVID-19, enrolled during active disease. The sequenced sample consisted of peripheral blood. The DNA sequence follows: TGTGCCAGCAGCTTAGAGCGGGAGGTGCCTGAGCAGTTCTTC. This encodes CASSLEREVPEQFF. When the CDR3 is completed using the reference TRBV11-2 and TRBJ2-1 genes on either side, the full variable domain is EAGVAQSPRYKIIEKRQSVAFWCNPISGHATLYWYQQILGQGPKLLIQFQNNGVVDDSQLPKDRFSAERLKGVDSTLKIQPAKLEDSAVYLCASSLEREVPEQFFGPGTRLTVL.